This is a list of T cell receptor beta chains from one sample in a study of blood T cell repertoires in COVID-19. The repertoire was sequenced with immunoSEQ multiplex PCR; TCRdb's copy has only in-frame clones and lacks some. The sample comprises around 150,000 clones, over 80% of which are singletons, and about 2.5% rests with the top ten. The source material was peripheral blood. The receptors were gathered from a man aged 50 to 59 with active COVID-19. Each CDR3 is given with its conserved first and last residue. Fields, in order: V gene, clone size, D gene, J gene, CDR3 DNA, CDR3 protein. D genes are given only for firm matches. The size entry is marked missing in some rows and otherwise reads once, few, many or a size class.

>TRBV5-1|-|TRBD1|TRBJ1-2
TGCGCCAGCAGCTTGGCGACAGGGGATGGCTACACCTTC
CASSLATGDGYTF
>TRBV12-5|-|-|TRBJ1-6
TGTGCTAGTGTGGAGCAGGGAACCTATAATTCACCCCTCCACTTT
CASVEQGTYNSPLHF
>TRBV19|few|TRBD1|TRBJ2-2
TGTGCCAGTAGTTCCGGACAGGGAACGGCCGGGGAGCTGTTTTTT
CASSSGQGTAGELFF
>TRBV6-5|-|TRBD1|TRBJ1-2
TGTGCCACCACAGGGGGCCCGGTCTATGGCTACACCTTC
CATTGGPVYGYTF
>TRBV6-5|-|TRBD2|TRBJ2-7
TGTGCCAGCAGTCGCCTCACTAGCGTGAGTTACGAGCAGTACTTC
CASSRLTSVSYEQYF
>TRBV5-1|-|TRBD2|TRBJ2-7
TGCGCCAGCAGCTCCGGACTAGCGGGGGAAATCTACGAGCAGTACTTC
CASSSGLAGEIYEQYF
>TRBV6-5|-|TRBD1|TRBJ1-2
TGTGCCAGTTCGACAGGGGCGGGAGGCTACACCTTC
CASSTGAGGYTF
>TRBV27|-|TRBD2|TRBJ2-3
TGTGCCAGCAAATGGCCGGGGGGGCTTAAAGATACGCAGTATTTT
CASKWPGGLKDTQYF
>TRBV7-9|-|TRBD1|TRBJ1-6
TGTGCCAGCAGCGGGGACAGACATAATTCACCCCTCCACTTT
CASSGDRHNSPLHF
>TRBV20-1|-|-|TRBJ1-1
TGCAGTGCTGAACAGAACACTGAAGCTTTCTTT
CSAEQNTEAFF
>TRBV25-1|-|TRBD1|TRBJ2-7
TGTGCCAGCACTCCGGGACAGCCCTACGAGCAGTACTTC
CASTPGQPYEQYF
>TRBV5-4|-|TRBD1|TRBJ2-7
TGTGCCAGCAGCCCAAACCCCATGAACAGGGGAAGCCACGAGCAGTACTTC
CASSPNPMNRGSHEQYF
>TRBV7-9|-|TRBD1|TRBJ1-2
TGTGCCAGCAGCTCCGAGGGGGCGGGAAGCTATGGCTACACCTTC
CASSSEGAGSYGYTF
>TRBV5-6|-|-|TRBJ2-5
TGTGCCAGCAGCCGACTCTCGGCGGGGGCGGGGGAGACCCAGTACTTC
CASSRLSAGAGETQYF
>TRBV12-5|-|TRBD1|TRBJ2-2
TGTGCTAGTGGGCGGGGACAGGAACCTTCCGGGGAGCTGTTTTTT
CASGRGQEPSGELFF
>TRBV6-6|few|TRBD1|TRBJ2-3
TGTGCCAGCAGTTACGGACAGGTTTTAGGGGCAGATACGCAGTATTTT
CASSYGQVLGADTQYF
>TRBV19|-|TRBD1|TRBJ2-5
TGTGCCAGTACCGGGACAGGGAAAGAGACCCAGTACTTC
CASTGTGKETQYF
>TRBV3-1/TRBV3-2|-|-|TRBJ1-2
TGTGCCAGCAGCTTGTTATGGGGAGCTAACTATGGCTACACCTTC
CASSLLWGANYGYTF
>TRBV2|-|-|TRBJ1-5
TGTGCCAGCACGAGGAGTAGCAATCAGCCCCAGCATTTT
CASTRSSNQPQHF
>TRBV4-3|once|TRBD1|TRBJ2-7
TGCGCCAGCAGCCAATGGGGACAGGCCCACGAGCAGTACTTC
CASSQWGQAHEQYF
>TRBV9|-|TRBD1|TRBJ2-3
TGTGCCAGCAGGAGGGGGGGACAGGGATTTACAGATACGCAGTATTTT
CASRRGGQGFTDTQYF
>TRBV21-1|-|-|TRBJ2-3
TGTGCCAGCAGCAAACCTCACGAGGTACCGTACACAGATACGCAGTATTTT
CASSKPHEVPYTDTQYF
>TRBV7-9|-|TRBD1|TRBJ1-2
TGTGCCAGCAGCTTAGCGGGGACAGGGAATGGCTACACCTTC
CASSLAGTGNGYTF
>TRBV7-9|-|-|TRBJ1-2
TGTGCCAGCAGCTCCTTCAGGTCTAACTATGGCTACACCTTC
CASSSFRSNYGYTF
>TRBV12-2|-|-|TRBJ2-5
TGTGCAAGTCGCTTAGGGACTAGCGGGGACACCGACCAAGAGACCCAGTACTTC
CASRLGTSGDTDQETQYF
>TRBV19|-|TRBD1|TRBJ1-2
TGTGCCAGTAGTACCCCTTCCGGGACAGAGTATGGCTACACCTTC
CASSTPSGTEYGYTF
>TRBV11-2|-|-|TRBJ2-1
TGTGCCAGCAGCGCCCTGGGGGGTCCTTACAATGAGCAGTTCTTC
CASSALGGPYNEQFF
>TRBV11-2|few|-|TRBJ1-5
TGTGCCAGCAGCTTAGATTCCAGTTATCAGCCCCAGCATTTT
CASSLDSSYQPQHF
>TRBV12-3/TRBV12-4|-|-|TRBJ1-2
TGTGCCAGCAGTTCAAGGGGGTTCTATGGCTACACCTTC
CASSSRGFYGYTF
>TRBV10-2|-|TRBD2|TRBJ2-3
TGCGCCATCGGACTAGCGGGGGGTTCAGATACGCAGTATTTT
CAIGLAGGSDTQYF
>TRBV6-2/TRBV6-3|-|-|TRBJ1-5
TGTGCCAGCAGTTACGACCCGGGGCAGCCCCAGCATTTT
CASSYDPGQPQHF
>TRBV4-1|-|TRBD2|TRBJ2-7
TGCGCCAGCAGCCAAGCGTCTAGCGGGGGGGCTTACGAGCAGTACTTC
CASSQASSGGAYEQYF
>TRBV9|-|-|TRBJ1-1
TGTGCCAGTGCGGCCGACCTAATGAACACTGAAGCTTTCTTT
CASAADLMNTEAFF
>TRBV7-2|-|-|TRBJ2-3
TGTGCCAGCAGCTTAGGGCAGACTTACACAGATACGCAGTATTTT
CASSLGQTYTDTQYF
>TRBV11-3|-|TRBD2|TRBJ2-1
TGTGCCAGCAGCTCGGGCGGGGGGGCCTATGAGCAGTTCTTC
CASSSGGGAYEQFF
>TRBV28|-|-|TRBJ2-5
TGTGCCAGCAGTTCTAGGGGCATAACACAAGAGACCCAGTACTTC
CASSSRGITQETQYF
>TRBV4-1|-|-|TRBJ2-5
TGCGCCAGCAGGTCACAGGGTACGGCCGAGACCCAGTACTTC
CASRSQGTAETQYF
>TRBV18|once|TRBD1|TRBJ2-5
TGTGCCAGCTCACCGACAACTGACAGGGGCGAGGTTTTGGGGACCCAGTACTTC
CASSPTTDRGEVLGTQYF